This T cell receptor (beta chain) appears in the sequencing data of a study of T cell responses to AZD1222 COVID-19 vaccine. Study findings and constraints: Researchers report vaccine-associated CD4 TCRs spanning spike, with dominance at 160-218 and 743-854. Receipt of two AZD1222 doses was followed by a rise in Spike-specific TCR breadth and depth.

A word on this clone: Its antigen remains unknown.

The CDR3 is 13 residues long. The ends were cut back, 3 bases at V and 7 bases at J, with 10 bases in the middle. Looked up from germline, CDR1 is ENHRY and CDR2 is SYGVKD. Libraries were prepared by immunoSEQ multiplex PCR; TCRdb keeps only in-frame clonotypes and omits some of them. The sample includes roughly 40,000 clones, 70% to 90% of them seen just once. Some second doses came at about 4 weeks and others at about 12 weeks; these were pooled. The chain uses TRBV10-3 and TRBJ1-5, with D tentatively TRBD1 (5 bases). The sequencing used peripheral blood, collected 28 days after the second AZD1222 dose. This receptor was obtained from an adult who received the AZD1222 COVID-19 vaccine. The CDR3 region has the DNA TGTGCCATCAGTGAAAGGGCAGGGCAGCCCCAGCATTTT. The encoded protein is CAISERAGQPQHF.